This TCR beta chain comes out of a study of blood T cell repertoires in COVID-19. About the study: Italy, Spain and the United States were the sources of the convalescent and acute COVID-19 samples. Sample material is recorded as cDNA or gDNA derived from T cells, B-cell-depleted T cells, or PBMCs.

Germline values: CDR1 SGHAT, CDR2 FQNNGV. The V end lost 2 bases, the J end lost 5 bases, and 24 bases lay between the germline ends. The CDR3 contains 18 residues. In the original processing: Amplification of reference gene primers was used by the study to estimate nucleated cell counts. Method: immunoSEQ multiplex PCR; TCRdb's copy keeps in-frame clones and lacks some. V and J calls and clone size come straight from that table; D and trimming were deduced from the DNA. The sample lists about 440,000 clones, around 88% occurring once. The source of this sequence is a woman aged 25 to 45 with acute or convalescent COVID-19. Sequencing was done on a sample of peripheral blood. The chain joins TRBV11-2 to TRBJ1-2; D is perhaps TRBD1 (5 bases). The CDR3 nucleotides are TGTGCCAGCAGCTTATTACCCAAAGCGGGAGACAGATATTATGGCTACACCTTC. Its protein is CASSLLPKAGDRYYGYTF.